This TCR beta chain was captured in a study of blood T cells in healthy people across ages. This CDR3 is 13 amino acids long. The germline gives CDR1 SQVTM, CDR2 ANQGSEA. Trimming took off 7 bases at V and 1 base at J, with 13 bases between the two ends. Concerning this clonotype itself: The antigen is undetermined.

PCR was performed a second time for about 6 to 11 cycles using a sample-barcoded 5' primer and a J-beta primer mix. Each cDNA molecule, via a template-switch adaptor with 12 random nucleotides, was tagged. TCRdb used MiXCR to reprocess the 5' RACE reads, holding one entry per CDR3 protein. In the table there are around 1,900,000 distinct CDR3 sequences, approximately 39% of which are singletons. Study-wide results and caveats: Age showed a roughly linear inverse relationship with TCR beta diversity per million T cells.

The specimen was blood. The clonotype was recovered from a human donor in good health. The chain combines TRBV29-1 with TRBJ1-1, with D possibly matching TRBD1 (5 bases). The CDR3: CSAAGRPNTEAFF. The CDR3 DNA reads TGCAGCGCTGCGGGACGGCCGAACACTGAAGCTTTCTTT.